The next 24 T cell receptor beta chains were all read from a single sample in a study of cytomegalovirus exposure and HLA in healthy donors (TCRdb year 2017). Library prep was done by the immunoSEQ multiplex PCR assay. For the multiplex PCR, a mixture combining 60 forward primers for TCR Vbeta segments and 13 reverse primers for TCR Jbeta segments was used. This immuneACCESS table, as held by TCRdb, lists in-frame sequences with V and J called but not all clones. Of the missing ones, under half trace to an unresolved V gene in checked studies; the others have no known cause. The sample data list around 200,000 clones, and around three quarters of these were observed just once. The top ten hold approximately 2.1% of the sample. The sample consisted of PBMCs. Every receptor here comes from a woman in her twenties or thirties in good health and CMV-seropositive.

The chain uses TRBV9 and TRBJ1-3; TRBD1 might be the D (5 bases). V lost 3 bases, J lost 0 bases, and 13 bases lay in between. The CDR3 runs to 16 residues. CDR1 and CDR2 (germline): SGDLS, YYNGEE. In DNA, the CDR3 is TGTGCCAGCAGCGCGACAGATTCGACCTCTGGAAACACCATATATTTT. Translated, it gives CASSATDSTSGNTIYF.

The chain joins TRBV29-1 to TRBJ1-1; TRBD1 might be the D (6 bases). The length of the CDR3 is 13 residues. Trimming removed 6 bases at V and 5 bases at J, with 16 bases between. Germline V gene lookup returns CDR1 SQVTM and CDR2 ANQGSEA. CDR3 region: CSVLGQRGTEAFF. The CDR3 DNA is TGCAGCGTCCTCGGACAGAGGGGGACTGAAGCTTTCTTT.

The chain joins TRBV19 to TRBJ2-7; the D is unclear. This CDR3 spans 15 amino acids. Germline CDR1 is LNHDA and CDR2 is SQIVND (reference sequence). Trimming stripped 4 bases from V and 4 bases from J, with 17 bases between. CDR3 sequence (DNA): TGTGCCAGTAGTAGGTTGTCAGGCCGCCGGTACGAGCAGTACTTC. It codes for CASSRLSGRRYEQYF.

The V call is TRBV11-2, the J call TRBJ1-2; 11 bases line up with TRBD1. CDR1 is SGHAT, CDR2 FQNNGV, per germline. J gave up 8 bases and V 1 base, and 15 bases lay outside the gene matches. This CDR3 is built from 18 residues. CDR3 amino acids: CASSLVKGQGEGESGYTF. Written as DNA, the CDR3 is TGTGCCAGCAGCTTAGTTAAGGGACAGGGGGAAGGGGAGAGCGGCTACACCTTC.

V is TRBV27 and J is TRBJ1-4; TRBD1 is a possible D gene (5 bases). Trimming stripped 5 bases from V and 8 bases from J, with 21 bases between. This CDR3 has 16 amino acids. The V gene's germline CDR1 is MNHEY and CDR2 SMNVEV (reference sequence). As DNA, the CDR3 is TGTGCCAGCAGTCCGTACGGGGTTGGGGCGGGAGAAAAACTGTTTTTT. It specifies CASSPYGVGAGEKLFF. The variable domain in full, with the rest retrieved from reference TRBV27 and TRBJ1-4, is EAQVTQNPRYLITVTGKKLTVTCSQNMNHEYMSWYRQDPGLGLRQIYYSMNVEVTDKGDVPEGYKVSRKEKRNFPLILESPSPNQTSLYFCASSPYGVGAGEKLFFGSGTQLSVL.

The V gene is TRBV6-6, the J gene TRBJ1-2, with TRBD1 identical over 9 bases. The CDR3 extends over 15 amino acids. The germline V gene encodes CDR1 MNHNY and CDR2 SVGAGI (reference sequence). The ends lost 6 bases at V and 4 bases at J; junction bases unmatched: 9. This CDR3 reads CASREQGARGYGYTF. In DNA, the CDR3 is TGTGCCAGCAGGGAACAGGGGGCGCGGGGCTATGGCTACACCTTC.

This clone appeared a few times. One end of the junction varies from germline; a read error may be responsible. The chain carries TRBV29-1 and TRBJ1-1; possibly TRBD1 for D (5 bases). This CDR3 has 13 amino acids. From germline, CDR1 is SQVTM and CDR2 ANQGSEA. The CDR3 nucleotides are TGCAGCGCCGTGGCGACAGAGGGGACTGAAGCCTTCTTT. Protein sequence: CSAVATEGTEAFF.

The chain recombines TRBV6-5 with TRBJ2-1; TRBD1 aligns across 10 bases. The CDR3 covers 15 residues. V dropped 0 bases and J dropped 7; count of bases not matched to a gene: 3. Germline CDR1 is MNHEY and CDR2 is SVGAGI. In nucleotides, the CDR3 is TGTGCCAGCAGTTACTCGGAGGGACAGGGGAATGAGCAGTTCTTC. It specifies CASSYSEGQGNEQFF.

The rearrangement links TRBV12-2 to TRBJ2-7; TRBD2, the table's D call, lacks a check against the DNA. TRBV12-2 is reported as a pseudogene. This CDR3 comprises 17 residues. CDR3 residues: CASRLVQGGSTPVEQYF. In DNA form, the CDR3 reads TGTGCAAGTCGCTTAGTGCAGGGCGGGAGCACCCCCGTCGAGCAGTACTTC.

The chain combines TRBV6-5 with TRBJ2-1, with D possibly TRBD2 on 5 matching bases. V was cut by 1 base and J by 7 bases, with 17 bases left in between. CDR1 is MNHEY and CDR2 is SVGAGI in the germline V gene. The CDR3 totals 16 residues. CDR3 in amino acids: CASSYWAGRSLNEQFF. CDR3 in DNA: TGTGCCAGCAGTTACTGGGCGGGCCGCTCCCTTAATGAGCAGTTCTTC.

The chain has TRBV5-4 and TRBJ1-2; D call uncertain. Germline values: CDR1 SGHNT, CDR2 YYREEE (reference sequence). The CDR3 is made up of 12 amino acids. The germline V and J ends were trimmed by 2 bases and 4 bases, with 6 bases remaining between them. This CDR3 reads CASSFGSYGYTF. The CDR3 coding sequence is TGTGCCAGCAGCTTCGGGAGCTATGGCTACACCTTC.

The genes are TRBV5-6 and TRBJ1-1, with 7 bases that match TRBD1. Trimming cost V 2 bases and J 5 bases; bases outside gene matches: 3. Germline-derived CDR1 and CDR2 are SGHDT and YYEEEE. CDR3 size: 13 residues. This CDR3 reads CASSFTRGTEAFF. CDR3 nucleotide sequence: TGTGCCAGCAGCTTTACCAGGGGGACTGAAGCTTTCTTT.

A remark on this clone: Sequence at one end of the junction differs from germline and may be a read error. The chain uses TRBV7-9 and TRBJ1-1; 10 bases map to TRBD1. Germline V gene lookup returns CDR1 SEHNR and CDR2 FQNEAQ (reference sequence). The CDR3 loop spans 15 amino acids. The CDR3 DNA reads TGTTCCAGCAGCTTAGACGGACAGGGGGGCACTGAAGCTTTCTTT. It yields the protein CSSSLDGQGGTEAFF.

The chain recombines TRBV30 with TRBJ2-1; 9 positions match TRBD1. Germline V gives CDR1 GTSNPN, CDR2 SVGIG (reference sequence). CDR3 length equals 11 residues. V lost 1 base and J lost 12; bases outside the gene matches: 1. The CDR3 is CAWSGGQGQFF. The CDR3 DNA reads TGTGCCTGGAGTGGGGGACAGGGGCAGTTCTTC.

The chain employs TRBV28 and TRBJ1-2; D may be TRBD1 (5 bases). The CDR3 is 13 residues long. Trimming stripped 5 bases from V and 8 bases from J, with 15 bases between. In germline, CDR1 is MDHEN, CDR2 SYDVKM. The CDR3: CASSPQGGIGYTF. The CDR3 nucleotides are TGTGCCAGCAGTCCCCAGGGTGGGATCGGCTACACCTTC.

The count of this clone is one. The chain carries TRBV5-4 and TRBJ2-4, with D possibly matching TRBD1 (5 bases). Trimming stripped 4 bases from V and 0 bases from J, with 14 bases between. This CDR3 spans 16 amino acids. Per the germline V gene, CDR1 is SGHNT and CDR2 is YYREEE (reference sequence). Here the CDR3 reads CASSPKRGLAKNIQYF. CDR3 nucleotide sequence: TGTGCCAGCAGCCCAAAAAGGGGCCTAGCCAAAAACATTCAGTACTTC.

This sequence joins TRBV5-1 and TRBJ2-5; TRBD1 matches 8 bases. With 5 bases clipped from V and 4 bases from J, the junction kept 7 bases outside the gene matches. Germline values: CDR1 SGHRS, CDR2 YFSETQ. The CDR3 contains 14 residues. The CDR3 nucleotides read TGCGCCAGCAGTACAGGACAGGGACGAGAGACCCAGTACTTC. Encoded protein: CASSTGQGRETQYF.

The V gene is TRBV30, the J gene TRBJ1-1, with no clear D. CDR3 size: 12 residues. The germline gives CDR1 GTSNPN, CDR2 SVGIG (reference sequence). Between the trimmed V and J ends, which lost 2 bases and 3 bases, there was a span of 7 bases. The CDR3 DNA sequence: TGTGCCTGGAGTCAATCCCACACTGAAGCTTTCTTT. It is translated as CAWSQSHTEAFF.

This chain uses TRBV19 with TRBJ1-5; TRBD1 might be the D (5 bases). The germline V gene encodes CDR1 LNHDA and CDR2 SQIVND (reference sequence). This CDR3 spans 15 amino acids. Trimming shortened V by 5 bases and J by 4 bases, and 15 bases separated the two germline ends. CDR3 residues: CASSASTVGNQPQHF. The CDR3 DNA reads TGTGCCAGTAGTGCGTCGACAGTTGGTAATCAGCCCCAGCATTTT.

In this sample, this clone turned up a few times. V is TRBV7-2 and J is TRBJ1-2, with D maybe TRBD1 (5 bases). The V end was cut by 0 bases, the J end by 6 bases, with 17 bases between. The CDR3 contains 16 residues. From germline, CDR1 is SGHTA and CDR2 FQGNSA. The CDR3 DNA reads TGTGCCAGCAGCTTAGCCTCCTCGGGTACAGGAAATGGCTACACCTTC. Translating gives CASSLASSGTGNGYTF.

The J gene is TRBJ2-3, the V gene TRBV23-1; possible D gene TRBD2, 6 bases. TRBV23-1 is marked as an open reading frame, function uncertain. The V and J ends lost 7 bases and 3 bases respectively, with 17 bases between them. The CDR3 length is 15 residues. The CDR3 is CASNRLAGRTDTQYF. The CDR3 coding sequence is TGCGCCAGCAATCGTTTGGCGGGAAGGACAGATACGCAGTATTTT.

Worth noting for this clone: The CDR3 does not close with the conserved phenylalanine or tryptophan, likely indicating a read error. This chain links TRBV7-6 with TRBJ1-2, with D possibly being TRBD1 (6 bases). Germline CDR1 SGHVS, CDR2 FNYEAQ. V was cut by 0 bases and J by 0 bases, with 14 bases left in between. The CDR3 is 17 residues long. Here the CDR3 reads CASSLAAGGGTNYGYTL. The DNA of the CDR3 is TGTGCCAGCAGCTTAGCCGCGGGAGGGGGGACTAACTATGGCTACACCCTC.

V is TRBV5-8 and J is TRBJ1-3; D ambiguous. Germline lookup yields CDR1 SGHTS and CDR2 YDEGEE. The CDR3 has 15 amino acids. V lost 2 bases and J 0 bases, leaving 9 bases between the germline ends. CDR3 sequence reads: CASSFRRNSGNTIYF. DNA for the CDR3: TGTGCCAGCAGCTTTCGCAGAAACTCTGGAAACACCATATATTTT.

In this sample, this clone turned up a few times. CDR3 nucleotide sequence: TGCGCCAGCAGCTTGGGAGGGAACAATCAGCCCCAGCATTTT. Protein sequence: CASSLGGNNQPQHF. The rearrangement links TRBV5-1 to TRBJ1-5, with D unclear. Germline V gives CDR1 SGHRS, CDR2 YFSETQ. CDR3 length: 14 residues. Trimming shortened V by 0 bases and J by 3 bases, and 7 bases separated the two germline ends.